This section outlines one TCR beta chain sequence together with its context. Antigen unknown. This entry belongs to a study of early stage breast cancer tumors. Study-level information: Among roughly twelve ER+/PR+/HER2- tumors, eight were ductal, four lobular.

The repertoire was sequenced with immunoSEQ multiplex PCR; TCRdb's copy has only in-frame clones and lacks some. The sample includes about 31,000 clones, roughly four fifths of them seen just once. Study observations and caveats: Commonly generated sequences made up most enriched TCRB sequences shared between patients.

The TCR was taken from a person aged 25-39 years with breast cancer. The sample consisted of breast tumor tissue.

CDR3 protein: CASSRTAGSTEAFF. The CDR3 DNA is TGTGCCAGCTCACGAACAGCAGGGTCTACTGAAGCTTTCTTT. The J gene is TRBJ1-1, the V gene TRBV18; a weak D match, TRBD1 (5 bases). Per the germline V gene, CDR1 is KGHSH and CDR2 is LQKENI. The CDR3 loop spans 14 amino acids. Trimming took 4 bases from V and 5 from J, leaving 14 bases between them.